This passage covers 19 T cell receptor beta chains from one sample sequenced in a study of blood T cell repertoires in COVID-19. The assay was immunoSEQ multiplex PCR, and TCRdb's table has in-frame clones only and misses some. This sample has roughly 190,000 clones, with more than 85% found just once. What was sequenced was peripheral blood. The receptors were sampled from a man in his thirties or forties with acute or convalescent COVID-19.

Written as DNA, the CDR3 is TGCGCCAGCAGTGGTACTAGCGGGAGTAATGAGCAGTTCTTC. Its translation: CASSGTSGSNEQFF. This sequence joins TRBV10-1 and TRBJ2-1, with TRBD2 matching over 11 bases. The germline CDR1 and CDR2 sequences are WNHNN and SYGVQD (reference sequence). The V segment lost 4 bases and the J segment 7 bases; nucleotides outside the gene matches: 3. The CDR3 covers 14 residues.

This chain joins TRBV30 and TRBJ1-5; the D is unclear. Germline V gives CDR1 GTSNPN, CDR2 SVGIG (reference sequence). This CDR3 comprises 13 residues. V was clipped by 5 bases and J by 0 bases, with 8 bases between them. The CDR3 here is CAWSVDSNQPQHF. Here the CDR3 DNA reads TGTGCCTGGTCGGTAGATAGCAATCAGCCCCAGCATTTT.

The rearrangement links TRBV15 to TRBJ2-7; TRBD1 aligns across 8 bases. From germline, CDR1 is LNHNV and CDR2 YYDKDF (reference sequence). The ends lost 3 bases at V and 6 bases at J; junction bases unmatched: 7. The CDR3 has 14 residues. The CDR3 nucleotides are TGTGCCACCAGCAGCCTCAGGGGGCTCGGCGAGCAGTACTTC. It specifies CATSSLRGLGEQYF. Together with reference TRBV15 and TRBJ2-7, the CDR3 gives the full variable domain: DAMVIQNPRYQVTQFGKPVTLSCSQTLNHNVMYWYQQKSSQAPKLLFHYYDKDFNNEADTPDNFQSRRPNTSFCFLDIRSPGLGDTAMYLCATSSLRGLGEQYFGPGTRLTVT.

The chain combines TRBV11-2 with TRBJ1-3, with D unclear. CDR1 and CDR2 from the germline V gene are SGHAT and FQNNGV. The CDR3 sequence is 15 residues long. V was shortened by 6 bases and J by 0 bases, with 12 bases between the two germline ends. The CDR3 region is CASRFNAGSGNTIYF. CDR3 nucleotide sequence: TGTGCCAGCAGATTCAATGCCGGCTCTGGAAACACCATATATTTT.

The genes are TRBV6-5 and TRBJ1-1; D gene uncertain. The germline V gene encodes CDR1 MNHEY and CDR2 SVGAGI. The germline V and J ends were trimmed by 6 bases and 3 bases, with 17 bases remaining between them. The CDR3 contains 15 residues. CDR3 nucleotide sequence: TGTGCCAGCAGCCCACTATCTTACGGGTACACTGAAGCTTTCTTT. This gives the protein CASSPLSYGYTEAFF.

J is TRBJ2-1 and V is TRBV27; TRBD1 matches at 10 bases. The junction had 4 bases not matched to a gene; V was cut back by 2 bases and J by 3 bases. The CDR3 length is 16 residues. Per the germline V gene, CDR1 is MNHEY and CDR2 is SMNVEV (reference sequence). The CDR3 sequence: CASSLGGQGNYNEQFF. The CDR3 nucleotides read TGTGCCAGCAGTTTAGGGGGACAGGGGAACTACAATGAGCAGTTCTTC.

The chain is built from TRBV18 and TRBJ1-2; the D is unclear. The CDR3 sequence is 14 residues long. V lost 2 bases and J 3 bases, leaving 10 bases between the germline ends. The V gene's germline CDR1 is KGHSH and CDR2 LQKENI. In DNA, the CDR3 is TGTGCCAGCTCACCAAGACAAAATGACTATGGCTACACCTTC. Translated: CASSPRQNDYGYTF.

V and J are TRBV7-9 and TRBJ2-7; D remains unclear. CDR1 is SEHNR and CDR2 is FQNEAQ in the germline V gene (reference sequence). Trimming removed 5 bases from V and 6 bases from J, with 17 bases in between. CDR3 length equals 14 residues. The CDR3 here is CASSADNSPVEQYF. The CDR3 nucleotides read TGTGCCAGCAGCGCAGACAATTCCCCTGTCGAGCAGTACTTC. Full variable domain (missing parts from reference TRBV7-9 and TRBJ2-7): DTGVSQNPRHKITKRGQNVTFRCDPISEHNRLYWYRQTLGQGPEFLTYFQNEAQLEKSRLLSDRFSAERPKGSFSTLEIQRTEQGDSAMYLCASSADNSPVEQYFGPGTRLTVT.

The chain combines TRBV29-1 with TRBJ2-7; TRBD1 agrees at 10 bases. The CDR3 spans 13 residues. V gave up 4 bases and J gave up 6 bases; unmatched junction bases: 6. Germline V gene sequence: CDR1 SQVTM, CDR2 ANQGSEA. The CDR3 is CSVADRGGFEQYF. Written as DNA, the CDR3 is TGCAGCGTTGCGGACAGGGGGGGTTTCGAGCAGTACTTC.

Comments on this clone: A read error may account for a junction end that differs from germline. J is TRBJ2-1 and V is TRBV27; 8 bases map to TRBD2. Germline CDR1 MNHEY, CDR2 SMNVEV (reference sequence). The CDR3 consists of 12 residues. The CDR3 sequence is CASRAPGLVELF. The CDR3 DNA follows: TGTGCCAGCAGAGCACCGGGACTAGTGGAGCTCTTC.

The V gene is TRBV7-2, the J gene TRBJ1-6; D might be TRBD1 (5 bases). CDR1 and CDR2 (germline): SGHTA, FQGNSA. The CDR3 sequence is 16 residues long. Deletions cut 4 bases from V and 7 bases from J, with 17 bases between. DNA for the CDR3: TGTGCCAGCAGCTCCCTCTCGGGGGGTGCGAATTCACCCCTCCACTTT. Translating gives CASSSLSGGANSPLHF.

Here the CDR3 reads CASTSGSRANVLTF. CDR3 bases: TGTGCCAGCACGAGCGGGAGCCGGGCCAACGTCCTGACTTTC. The gene calls are TRBV3-1 (or the pseudogene TRBV3-2) and TRBJ2-6; 8 bases line up with TRBD2. Germline CDR1 and CDR2: LGHDT and YNNKEL (reference sequence). J was trimmed by 5 bases and V by 7 bases; bases with no gene match: 4. The CDR3 has 14 residues.

V usage is TRBV5-3 and J usage is TRBJ1-2; no reliable D call. TRBV5-3 is labeled an ORF, and its function is uncertain. The ends were cut back, 4 bases at V and 6 bases at J, with 10 bases in the middle. The CDR3 is 12 residues long. Here the CDR3 DNA reads TGTGCCAGAAGCCTCCGGTCGAATGGCTACACCTTC. Amino acids: CARSLRSNGYTF.

The chain is built from TRBV25-1 and TRBJ1-6, with D possibly TRBD1 on 5 matching bases. The V end was cut by 6 bases, the J end by 5 bases, with 11 bases between. From germline, CDR1 is MGHDK and CDR2 SYGVNS. There are 14 residues in the CDR3. The chain's CDR3 is CASREGLNNSPLHF. DNA of the CDR3: TGTGCCAGCAGGGAGGGACTGAATAATTCACCCCTCCACTTT.

This chain uses TRBV19 with TRBJ1-2, with a tentative D call TRBD1 (5 bases). The germline V gene has CDR1 LNHDA and CDR2 SQIVND (reference sequence). The CDR3 is 15 amino acids. Trimming removed 5 bases from V and 8 bases from J, with 21 bases in between. Written as DNA, the CDR3 is TGTGCCAGTAGTTTACAGGACTGGAGGGCGCGGGGCTACACCTTC. Protein sequence: CASSLQDWRARGYTF.

The rearrangement links TRBV5-1 to TRBJ2-7; 11 bases align to TRBD1. J gave up 2 bases and V 4 bases, and 14 bases lay outside the gene matches. The germline V gene encodes CDR1 SGHRS and CDR2 YFSETQ. The CDR3 sequence is 18 residues long. The DNA of the CDR3 is TGCGCCAGCAGCCCCTCTTTTCCGGGACAGGGGGTTGCCTACGAGCAGTACTTC. This encodes CASSPSFPGQGVAYEQYF.

This clone was observed once. The chain carries TRBV28 and TRBJ2-7; D is possibly TRBD1 (5 bases). The CDR3 is 15 residues long. V gave up 2 bases and J gave up 4 bases, with 15 bases separating them. In germline, CDR1 is MDHEN, CDR2 SYDVKM. The CDR3 sequence is CASSLLGPQVYEQYF. CDR3 sequence (DNA): TGTGCCAGCAGTTTACTGGGGCCCCAAGTATACGAGCAGTACTTC.

The chain recombines TRBV30 with TRBJ2-1; TRBD2 aligns across 8 bases. V shed 0 bases and J 4 bases; nucleotides not matched to a gene: 5. The germline V gene has CDR1 GTSNPN and CDR2 SVGIG (reference sequence). This CDR3 contains 15 residues. This CDR3 is CAWSVRRGVYNEQFF. Here the CDR3 DNA reads TGTGCCTGGAGTGTACGGCGGGGGGTATACAATGAGCAGTTCTTC.

This clone has only one observation. The rearrangement uses TRBV7-8 and TRBJ1-2; TRBD1 matches 7 bases. The CDR3 totals 12 residues. V shed 5 bases and J 4 bases; nucleotides not matched to a gene: 1. Germline lookup yields CDR1 SGHVS and CDR2 FQNEAQ. This chain's CDR3 is CASSPGGYGYTF. The CDR3 coding sequence is TGTGCCAGCAGCCCAGGGGGCTATGGCTACACCTTC. The whole variable domain, filled in from reference TRBV7-8 and TRBJ1-2, reads GAGVSQSPRYKVAKRGQDVALRCDPISGHVSLFWYQQALGQGPEFLTYFQNEAQLDKSGLPSDRFFAERPEGSVSTLKIQRTQQEDSAVYLCASSPGGYGYTFGSGTRLTVV.